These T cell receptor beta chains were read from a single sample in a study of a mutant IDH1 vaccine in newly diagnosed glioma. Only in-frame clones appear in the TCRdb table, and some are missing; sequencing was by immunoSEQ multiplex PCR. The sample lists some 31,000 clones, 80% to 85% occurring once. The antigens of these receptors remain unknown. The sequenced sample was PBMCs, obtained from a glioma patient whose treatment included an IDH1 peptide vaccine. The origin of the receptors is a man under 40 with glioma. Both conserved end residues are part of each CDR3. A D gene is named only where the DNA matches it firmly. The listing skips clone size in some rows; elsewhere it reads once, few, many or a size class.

CDR3: CAISEGDSDEKLFF; DNA: TGTGCCATCAGTGAGGGGGACAGTGATGAAAAACTGTTTTTT; V: TRBV10-3; D: TRBD1; J: TRBJ1-4; size: few
CDR3: CASSQYVQGTFGGAFF; DNA: TGTGCCAGCAGCCAGTACGTACAGGGGACCTTCGGTGGAGCTTTCTTT; V: TRBV7-9; D: TRBD1; J: TRBJ1-1; size: -
CDR3: CASSLLAVGTGELFF; DNA: TGTGCCAGCAGTCTACTAGCAGTCGGGACCGGGGAGCTGTTTTTT; V: TRBV27; D: -; J: TRBJ2-2; size: -
CDR3: CASSLGQGGDNEKLFF; DNA: TGTGCCAGCAGCTTGGGACAGGGCGGGGATAATGAAAAACTGTTTTTT; V: TRBV7-9; D: TRBD1; J: TRBJ1-4; size: -
CDR3: CASSSSGVLTDTQYF; DNA: TGTGCCAGCAGCTCGTCAGGGGTTTTGACAGATACGCAGTATTTT; V: TRBV7-3; D: -; J: TRBJ2-3; size: once
CDR3: CASSSQDRSPLHF; DNA: TGTGCCAGCAGCTCCCAGGACAGGTCACCCCTCCACTTT; V: TRBV5-4; D: TRBD1; J: TRBJ1-6; size: -
CDR3: CAWSGPGGTSGRAYNEQFF; DNA: TGTGCCTGGAGTGGCCCGGGGGGGACTAGCGGGAGGGCCTACAATGAGCAGTTCTTC; V: TRBV30; D: TRBD2; J: TRBJ2-1; size: once
CDR3: CASMAYGETQYF; DNA: TGTGCCAGCATGGCTTATGGAGAGACCCAGTACTTC; V: TRBV6-1; D: -; J: TRBJ2-5; size: once
CDR3: CASSPSGLDEKLFF; DNA: TGTGCCAGCAGCCCGTCGGGGCTGGATGAAAAACTGTTTTTT; V: TRBV7-6; D: -; J: TRBJ1-4; size: -
CDR3: CASSLARLLQNTGELFF; DNA: TGTGCCAGCAGCTTAGCGAGACTGCTTCAGAACACCGGGGAGCTGTTTTTT; V: TRBV7-9; D: -; J: TRBJ2-2; size: -
CDR3: CASSQTPGRSNQPQHF; DNA: TGCGCCAGCAGCCAAACCCCGGGGCGAAGCAATCAGCCCCAGCATTTT; V: TRBV4-1; D: -; J: TRBJ1-5; size: few
CDR3: CASRQQGYYGYTF; DNA: TGTGCCAGCAGGCAACAGGGATACTATGGCTACACCTTC; V: TRBV13; D: -; J: TRBJ1-2; size: once
CDR3: CASSPSDRYNEQFF; DNA: TGCGCCAGCAGCCCTAGCGACCGCTACAATGAGCAGTTCTTC; V: TRBV5-1; D: -; J: TRBJ2-1; size: -
CDR3: CASNWGTEAFF; DNA: TGTGCCAGCAATTGGGGGACTGAAGCTTTCTTT; V: TRBV2; D: -; J: TRBJ1-1; size: -
CDR3: CASSDWQGSTYEQYF; DNA: TGTGCCAGCAGTGATTGGCAGGGGTCCACCTACGAGCAGTACTTC; V: TRBV2; D: -; J: TRBJ2-7; size: -
CDR3: CASSPGQDTQYF; DNA: TGTGCCAGCAGCCCGGGGCAAGATACGCAGTATTTT; V: TRBV11-2; D: -; J: TRBJ2-3; size: -
CDR3: CASSGPPTGPSYEQYF; DNA: TGTGCCAGCAGTGGCCCCCCGACAGGGCCCTCCTACGAGCAGTACTTC; V: TRBV25-1; D: TRBD1; J: TRBJ2-7; size: -
CDR3: CASSLAGTGEGYTF; DNA: TGTGCCAGCAGCTTAGCCGGGACAGGGGAGGGCTACACCTTC; V: TRBV5-4; D: TRBD1; J: TRBJ1-2; size: -
CDR3: CASSPSGRAEGETQYF; DNA: TGTGCCAGCAGTCCCTCAGGGAGGGCGGAGGGGGAGACCCAGTACTTC; V: TRBV7-2; D: TRBD2; J: TRBJ2-5; size: -
CDR3: CASSTGPSGPLHF; DNA: TGTGCCAGCAGCACGGGACCCTCAGGGCCCCTCCACTTT; V: TRBV2; D: -; J: TRBJ1-6; size: -